This T cell receptor beta chain was captured by sequencing in a study of tumor-infiltrating lymphocytes in primary liver carcinoma. TCR beta cDNA was reverse-transcribed from about 500 ng of total RNA. The reaction used a constant-region primer and ProtoScript II reverse transcriptase. Libraries of TCR beta came from three nested multiplex PCR rounds with slightly modified ARM-PCR. TCRdb reprocessed the multiplex PCR reads via MiXCR and lists one record per CDR3 protein. The profile shows around 100,000 distinct CDR3 sequences, almost 70% of them singletons. Co-extraction of RNA and DNA was performed on about 20-32 mg of unsorted bulk tissue. This clonotype has a handful of counts. Sequences were obtained from liver tumor tissue from sampling region 5. As to subset: tumor region T5, tumor centre. The sequence was obtained from a woman in her sixties with primary liver carcinoma and hepatitis B virus infection.

For the CDR3, the DNA is TGTGCCAGCAGCTTGATGGCCTACAATGAGCAGTTCTTC. It yields the protein CASSLMAYNEQFF. The V gene is TRBV7-9, the J gene TRBJ2-1, with unresolved D. CDR1 is SEHNR and CDR2 is FQNEAQ in the germline V gene (reference sequence). The V end was cut by 3 bases, the J end by 2 bases, with 5 bases between. This CDR3 comprises 13 residues.